This T cell receptor beta chain was recovered during a study of blood T cell repertoires in COVID-19. Study information: Sample material is recorded as cDNA or gDNA derived from T cells, B-cell-depleted T cells, or PBMCs.

The J segment lost 5 bases and the V segment lost 4 bases, leaving 12 bases of the junction unmatched. Germline CDR1 SGHRS, CDR2 YFSETQ. The CDR3 loop spans 16 amino acids. Here immunoSEQ multiplex PCR was the method, and the copy in TCRdb shows in-frame clones only, minus some. Of 200,000 to 250,000 clones listed, about 78% are singletons. Specimen: peripheral blood. The chain uses TRBV5-1 and TRBJ2-3, with TRBD1 identical over 8 bases. This clonotype originated in a woman in her seventies with acute or convalescent COVID-19. The CDR3 DNA follows: TGCGCCAGCAGCCTAACAGGGACAGGAATGGAAGATACGCAGTATTTT. It yields the protein CASSLTGTGMEDTQYF.